This TCR beta chain originates from a study of CD8+ T cells in alopecia areata. This clone has a handful of counts. Treatment in this sample: oral pan-JAK inhibitor, 5-10 mg twice daily. PBMCs, the starting material, were the source of sorted CD4+ and CD8+ T cells. Trimming took off 6 bases at V and 1 base at J, with 9 bases between the two ends. This CDR3 comprises 12 residues. Germline CDR1 is SQVTM and CDR2 is ANQGSEA. RNA extraction was followed by reverse transcription into cDNA, which acted as the sequencing template. Sequencing used immunoSEQ multiplex PCR; TCRdb keeps in-frame clones, though not all of them. This sample has about 87,000 clones; about two thirds occur once, and the top ten carry around 16%.

The sequence came from a human donor with alopecia areata. The material was CD8+ T cells sorted from blood, obtained around week 44, from a patient treated with tofacitinib. The J gene is TRBJ1-1, the V gene TRBV29-1; no reliable D call. The chain's CDR3 is CSVPSSNTEAFF. CDR3 DNA: TGCAGCGTGCCATCTTCGAACACTGAAGCTTTCTTT.